What follows are 6 T cell receptor beta chains derived from one specimen sequenced in a study of shared clonotypes between healthy human individuals. Generated by immunoSEQ multiplex PCR, the TCRdb table keeps only in-frame clones and is missing some. The sample has some 1 million clones, under 80% seen once. Sequenced input: memory CD4+ T cells sorted from blood. Subset reported: CD45RA-negative fraction. These receptors came from a man younger than 35 in good health.

The chain employs TRBV2 and TRBJ2-5; a weak D match, TRBD2 (6 bases). Per the germline V gene, CDR1 is SNHLY and CDR2 is FYNNEI. Trimming removed 8 bases at V and 5 bases at J, with 12 bases between. The CDR3 is made up of 12 amino acids. In DNA form, the CDR3 reads TGTGCCAGCGTAGCGGTTGGGGAGACCCAGTACTTC. This sequence encodes CASVAVGETQYF.

The genes are TRBV7-9 and TRBJ2-1, with D tentatively TRBD2 (6 bases). Germline CDR1 reads SEHNR; CDR2 reads FQNEAQ (reference sequence). The V end was cut by 1 base, the J end by 6 bases, with 19 bases between. CDR3 size: 17 residues. The CDR3: CASSLGGGTLALNEQFF. In DNA, the CDR3 is TGTGCCAGCAGCTTAGGAGGAGGGACGCTAGCCCTCAATGAGCAGTTCTTC.

V gene TRBV27 combines with J gene TRBJ1-1, with a tentative D call TRBD1 (6 bases). Germline CDR1 is MNHEY and CDR2 is SMNVEV (reference sequence). V was shortened by 6 bases and J by 6 bases, with 14 bases between the two germline ends. The CDR3 consists of 13 residues. The CDR3, as DNA: TGTGCCAGCAGCCTTGCGGGGGGCCCTGAAGCTTTCTTT. It encodes CASSLAGGPEAFF.

Written as DNA, the CDR3 is TGTGCCAGCTCACGAGACAGGGAAGACAATGAGCAGTTCTTC. It encodes CASSRDREDNEQFF. The chain carries TRBV18 and TRBJ2-1, with 7 nucleotides matching TRBD1. Germline V gene sequence: CDR1 KGHSH, CDR2 LQKENI. The CDR3 sequence is 14 residues long. The V segment lost 4 bases and the J segment 5 bases; nucleotides outside the gene matches: 5.

The gene calls are TRBV19 and TRBJ1-1, with D maybe TRBD1 (5 bases). With 6 bases removed from V and 5 bases from J, the gap between germline ends came to 13 bases. In germline, CDR1 is LNHDA, CDR2 SQIVND (reference sequence). The CDR3 is 13 residues long. This CDR3 is CASSTTRGTEAFF. CDR3 nucleotides: TGTGCCAGTAGCACCACCCGGGGGACTGAAGCTTTCTTT.

This clone turned up a few times. The chain is built from TRBV29-1 and TRBJ2-5; TRBD2 aligns across 7 bases. V trimming: 6 bases; J trimming: 5 bases; junction bases outside the gene matches: 12. Germline lookup yields CDR1 SQVTM and CDR2 ANQGSEA. This CDR3 is built from 14 residues. The CDR3 DNA sequence: TGCAGCGTCTCAGGGAGGGCCCCGGGGGAGACCCAGTACTTC. Translation: CSVSGRAPGETQYF.